Listed here are 27 T cell receptor beta chains from one sample, sequenced in a study of human T cells and chemical hapten exposure. TCRdb reanalysed the RACE reads using MiXCR and keeps one entry per CDR3 protein. The sample carries about 190,000 distinct CDR3 sequences, more than 20% recorded once. Specified time point: patch test 3, about 24 weeks after DPC sensitization. Treatment of the sample: therapeutic diphenylcyclopropenone sensitization with weekly scalp DPC. Here the sequenced sample was whole blood, taken in connection with sensitization to the hapten diphenylcyclopropenone (DPC). These receptors were obtained from a woman between 35 and 50 years old with alopecia areata. Some clones in this sample may be carry-over from other donors' samples.

This clonotype was observed a single time. V is TRBV9 and J is TRBJ2-2; D is possibly TRBD1 (5 bases). Germline V gene data show CDR1 as SGDLS and CDR2 as YYNGEE. Trimming cost V 5 bases and J 8 bases, with 16 bases left between them. The CDR3 length is 14 residues. The DNA of the CDR3 is TGTGCCAGCAGTCCCCCGAGTGCAGGGGGGGAGCTGTTTTTT. Its protein is CASSPPSAGGELFF.

The sample holds a few counts of this clonotype. The chain combines TRBV29-1 with TRBJ1-1; D is undetermined. CDR3 length equals 13 residues. Deletions cut 6 bases from V and 3 bases from J, with 14 bases between. CDR1 is SQVTM, CDR2 ANQGSEA, per germline. The CDR3 DNA sequence: TGCAGCGTCGCGAGGGCGCCGGACACTGAAGCTTTCTTT. The encoded protein is CSVARAPDTEAFF.

The chain carries TRBV7-9 and TRBJ2-3; D is possibly TRBD2 (5 bases). The CDR3 consists of 14 residues. V dropped 0 bases and J dropped 6 bases, with 10 bases sitting between them. Per germline, CDR1 SEHNR and CDR2 FQNEAQ (reference sequence). The CDR3 region is CASSLAGVGDTQYF. The CDR3 nucleotides read TGTGCCAGCAGCTTAGCGGGAGTGGGGGATACGCAGTATTTT.

This chain uses TRBV2 with TRBJ2-7; 9 bases match TRBD2. Looked up from germline, CDR1 is SNHLY and CDR2 is FYNNEI. This CDR3 is 14 amino acids long. V lost 0 bases to trimming and J lost 7 bases; unmatched junction nucleotides: 4. CDR3 DNA: TGTGCCAGCAGTGAAGCGTTGCTAGCGGGAGAGCAGTACTTC. It translates to CASSEALLAGEQYF.

The V gene is TRBV7-2, the J gene TRBJ2-7; D unclear. Germline loops: CDR1 SGHTA, CDR2 FQGNSA. This CDR3 comprises 13 residues. V was pared by 5 bases and J by 1 base, with 9 bases between. The CDR3 DNA reads TGTGCCAGCAGCATCGGTAATTCCTACGAGCAGTACTTC. It codes for CASSIGNSYEQYF.

There are a few counts of this clonotype. V gene TRBV7-9 combines with J gene TRBJ1-2; no clear D. The germline V and J ends were trimmed by 1 base and 4 bases, with 10 bases remaining between them. There are 14 residues in the CDR3. Germline V CDR1 and CDR2: SEHNR, FQNEAQ (reference sequence). The CDR3 sequence: CASSLGSGSYGYTF. The CDR3 nucleotides read TGTGCCAGCAGCTTAGGGTCCGGATCCTATGGCTACACCTTC.

The gene calls are TRBV4-3 and TRBJ1-1; possibly TRBD1 for D (5 bases). The length of the CDR3 is 15 residues. Trimming cost V 3 bases and J 7 bases, with 18 bases left between them. The germline gives CDR1 LGHNA, CDR2 YSLEER. CDR3 nucleotides: TGCGCCAGCAGCCAGTTTCCGCAGGGTGATCATGAAGCTTTCTTT. Translating gives CASSQFPQGDHEAFF.

V is TRBV7-2 and J is TRBJ1-2; no firm D call. V shed 5 bases and J shed 2 bases, with 12 bases lying between them. The CDR3 length is 14 residues. Germline V CDR1 and CDR2: SGHTA, FQGNSA. CDR3 in amino acids: CASSQRGLNYGYTF. The CDR3 region has the DNA TGTGCCAGCAGCCAGAGAGGACTGAACTATGGCTACACCTTC. The complete variable domain, with remaining parts taken from reference TRBV7-2 and TRBJ1-2, reads GAGVSQSPSNKVTEKGKDVELRCDPISGHTALYWYRQSLGQGLEFLIYFQGNSAPDKSGLPSDRFSAERTGGSVSTLTIQRTQQEDSAVYLCASSQRGLNYGYTFGSGTRLTVV.

The chain couples TRBV5-1 to TRBJ2-4; D gene unclear. The CDR3 runs to 14 residues. Germline lookup yields CDR1 SGHRS and CDR2 YFSETQ. Trimming cost V 0 bases and J 3 bases, with 7 bases left between them. The CDR3 region is CASSLALGKNIQYF. The CDR3 nucleotides read TGCGCCAGCAGCTTGGCCTTGGGCAAAAACATTCAGTACTTC.

The J gene is TRBJ2-7, the V gene TRBV5-1, with 13 bases fitting TRBD2. This CDR3 comprises 14 residues. V dropped 4 bases and J dropped 10; count of bases not matched to a gene: 8. CDR1 is SGHRS, CDR2 YFSETQ, per germline. In DNA form, the CDR3 reads TGCGCCAGCAGCCCAGGACTAGCGGGGGACCCTCAGTACTTC. Translating it yields CASSPGLAGDPQYF.

This clonotype was recorded many times. The V and J genes are TRBV5-1 and TRBJ1-4, with a tentative D call TRBD1 (5 bases). Trimming shortened V by 3 bases and J by 2 bases, and 11 bases separated the two germline ends. The CDR3 sequence is 15 residues long. CDR1 is SGHRS, CDR2 YFSETQ, per germline. This CDR3 reads CASSSSGYTNEKLFF. The CDR3 bases are TGCGCCAGCAGCTCTTCAGGGTACACTAATGAAAAACTGTTTTTT.

This clonotype was seen a few times. The chain joins TRBV29-1 to TRBJ1-1; no reliable D call. V gave up 1 base and J gave up 4 bases, with 13 bases separating them. CDR3 length equals 14 residues. CDR1 SQVTM and CDR2 ANQGSEA come from the germline V gene. CDR3 sequence: CSVEALPFTTEAFF. For the CDR3, the DNA is TGCAGCGTTGAAGCCTTACCGTTTACCACTGAAGCTTTCTTT.

The chain is built from TRBV2 and TRBJ1-4; no definite D call. The CDR3 extends over 14 amino acids. Germline values: CDR1 SNHLY, CDR2 FYNNEI. The V end lost 2 bases, the J end lost 3 bases, and 7 bases lay between the germline ends. The CDR3 nucleotides are TGTGCCAGCAGTGAACACAGTCCTAATGAAAAACTGTTTTTT. Protein product: CASSEHSPNEKLFF.

This rearrangement joins TRBV28 to TRBJ1-5; D is ambiguous. This CDR3 spans 13 amino acids. CDR1 MDHEN and CDR2 SYDVKM come from the germline V gene. Trimming stripped 4 bases from V and 9 bases from J, with 13 bases between. The CDR3: CASSSGIMSPQHF. The DNA for the CDR3 is TGTGCCAGCAGTTCTGGTATTATGTCGCCCCAGCATTTT.

A word on this clonotype: At one end, the junction sequence differs from germline, possibly due to a read error. This rearrangement joins TRBV6-5 to TRBJ1-2; no clear D. Looked up from germline, CDR1 is MNHEY and CDR2 is SVGAGI. CDR3 length equals 13 residues. CDR3 sequence reads: CDSSYTQRYGYTF. The DNA of the CDR3 is TGTGACAGCAGTTACACTCAACGCTATGGCTACACCTTC.

This rearrangement joins TRBV4-3 to TRBJ1-2; 7 bases align to TRBD1. This CDR3 contains 15 residues. Germline V lookup: CDR1 LGHNA, CDR2 YSLEER. The V and J ends lost 5 bases and 2 bases, in that order; junction bases with no gene match: 8. The CDR3 loop reads CASSYSKGGNYGYTF. The DNA of the CDR3 is TGCGCCAGCAGCTATAGTAAAGGGGGCAACTATGGCTACACCTTC.

V is TRBV12-3 or TRBV12-4 and J is TRBJ2-2; D gene uncertain. V shed 0 bases and J shed 6 bases, with 8 bases lying between them. The CDR3 runs 14 residues. CDR3 coding DNA: TGTGCCAGCAGTTTAGCGTCAATCCCCGGGGAGCTGTTTTTT. Translation gives CASSLASIPGELFF.

A few counts support this clonotype. The rearrangement links TRBV7-4 to TRBJ2-6; 7 bases agree with TRBD1. The CDR3 has 17 residues. J gave up 0 bases and V 1 base, and 3 bases lay outside the gene matches. CDR1 is SGHVT and CDR2 is SQSDAQ in the germline V gene. The CDR3 protein is CASSLEGAGSGANVLTF. The CDR3 DNA is TGTGCCAGCAGCTTAGAGGGGGCGGGCTCTGGGGCCAACGTCCTGACTTTC.

The chain carries TRBV5-6 and TRBJ1-4, with 12 bases aligning to TRBD1. The germline gives CDR1 SGHDT, CDR2 YYEEEE. V was pared by 3 bases and J by 10 bases, with 7 bases of the junction left unmatched. The CDR3 is 15 amino acids. As DNA, the CDR3 is TGTGCCAGCAGCTCGACCGGGACAGGGGGCCGAAAACTGTTTTTT. Translated, it gives CASSSTGTGGRKLFF.

The rearrangement links TRBV28 to TRBJ1-1; a possible D gene is TRBD1 (6 bases). Germline assignment: CDR1 MDHEN and CDR2 SYDVKM. This CDR3 is 15 amino acids long. V lost 7 bases and J 3 bases, leaving 18 bases between the germline ends. The chain's CDR3 is CASTGGSVAYTEAFF. CDR3 sequence (DNA): TGTGCCAGCACGGGGGGCTCAGTTGCGTACACTGAAGCTTTCTTT.

This clonotype was seen more than once but under ten times. This chain connects TRBV5-8 to TRBJ2-5; D unresolved. Trimming took off 0 bases at V and 3 bases at J, with 9 bases between the two ends. Germline CDR1 and CDR2: SGHTS and YDEGEE. The CDR3 is made up of 14 amino acids. CDR3 amino acids: CASSLAQAKETQYF. CDR3 DNA: TGTGCCAGCAGCTTGGCGCAGGCTAAAGAGACCCAGTACTTC. The full variable domain, its missing parts supplied by reference TRBV5-8 and TRBJ2-5, is EAGVTQSPTHLIKTRGQQATLRCSPISGHTSVYWYQQALGLGLQFLLWYDEGEERNRGNFPPRFSGRQFPNYSSELNVNALELEDSALYLCASSLAQAKETQYFGPGTRLLVL.

The J gene is TRBJ2-1, the V gene TRBV5-1; 11 bases map to TRBD2. The trim removed 4 bases at V and 8 bases at J, leaving 17 bases unmatched. There are 18 residues in the CDR3. Germline CDR1 reads SGHRS; CDR2 reads YFSETQ. The CDR3 DNA reads as TGCGCCAGCAGCCGCCCCCTAGCGGGAGGCCCCGCACTCGATGAGCAGTTCTTC. As protein: CASSRPLAGGPALDEQFF.

This clonotype has just a few counts. V usage is TRBV7-2 and J usage is TRBJ2-1; 7 bases fit TRBD2. The CDR3 sequence is 15 residues long. The junction had 3 bases not matched to a gene; V was cut back by 2 bases and J by 2 bases. Germline loops: CDR1 SGHTA, CDR2 FQGNSA. CDR3 loop: CASSLMSGTYNEQFF. CDR3 nucleotides: TGTGCCAGCAGCTTAATGAGCGGGACCTACAATGAGCAGTTCTTC.

V gene TRBV5-6 combines with J gene TRBJ2-3; TRBD1 matches 8 bases. After removal of 0 bases from V and 4 bases from J, the junction contained 1 base not matched to a gene. The CDR3 is 14 residues long. Germline loops: CDR1 SGHDT, CDR2 YYEEEE. This chain's CDR3 is CASSLADRADTQYF. CDR3 DNA: TGTGCCAGCAGCTTGGCGGACAGGGCAGATACGCAGTATTTT.

This clonotype was found many times. This sequence joins TRBV29-1 and TRBJ1-2, with D perhaps matching TRBD1 (5 bases). CDR1 and CDR2 (germline): SQVTM, ANQGSEA. This CDR3 spans 14 amino acids. Trimming removed 2 bases at V and 4 bases at J, with 14 bases between. The CDR3, as DNA: TGCAGCGTTGAACCCCAGGGAGAAGGCTATGGCTACACCTTC. Translated, it gives CSVEPQGEGYGYTF.

V gene TRBV27 combines with J gene TRBJ1-5, with a tentative D call TRBD1 (5 bases). The length of the CDR3 is 14 residues. Per the germline V gene, CDR1 is MNHEY and CDR2 is SMNVEV (reference sequence). V lost 8 bases and J lost 9, with 20 bases in between. This CDR3 is CASSRDGSLWPQHF. DNA for the CDR3: TGTGCCAGCTCCCGGGACGGGAGCCTGTGGCCCCAGCATTTT.

This clonotype is labeled as medium-sized. V and J are TRBV4-3 and TRBJ2-7; D is possibly TRBD1 (5 bases). Trimming left V 0 bases short and J 3 bases short, with 15 bases between. CDR3 length: 16 amino acids. CDR1 and CDR2 from the germline V gene are LGHNA and YSLEER. The CDR3 spells CASSQDYTDTIYEQYF. The CDR3, as DNA: TGCGCCAGCAGCCAAGATTACACGGACACGATCTACGAGCAGTACTTC.